This T cell receptor (beta chain) was documented in a study of blood T cell repertoires in COVID-19. As originally analysed: Amplified reference gene primers provided the basis for estimating nucleated cell counts. Clones were read by immunoSEQ multiplex PCR, and TCRdb kept only the in-frame ones, dropping some. That table furnishes V, J and clone size, whereas the DNA furnished D and trimming. The data contain more than 95,000 clones, more than 75% of them singletons. J lost 0 bases, V lost 2 bases, and 3 bases had no gene match. The CDR3 is 15 residues long. Germline V gives CDR1 SGHAT, CDR2 FQNNGV.

This receptor was obtained from a man aged 60 to 69 with acute or convalescent COVID-19. The chain employs TRBV11-2 and TRBJ2-5; 7 bases are a match to TRBD2. Sequenced sample: peripheral blood. The CDR3, as DNA: TGTGCCAGCAGCTTACGCGGGAGAAACCAAGAGACCCAGTACTTC. Protein sequence: CASSLRGRNQETQYF.